These 21 T cell receptor beta chains share one sample of origin, sequenced in a study of blood T cell repertoires in COVID-19. The assay was immunoSEQ multiplex PCR, and TCRdb's table has in-frame clones only and misses some. Of hundreds of thousands of clones in the sample, 89% were seen once. Sample: peripheral blood. The origin of the receptors is an older woman with acute or convalescent COVID-19.

The rearrangement links TRBV2 to TRBJ1-4; D gene unclear. The CDR3 runs 16 residues. Germline CDR1 is SNHLY and CDR2 is FYNNEI. V lost 4 bases and J lost 3, with 15 bases in between. CDR3 in DNA: TGTGCCAGCAGTGGAAGAACAAATCGGGCTAATGAAAAACTGTTTTTT. This gives the protein CASSGRTNRANEKLFF. Together with reference TRBV2 and TRBJ1-4, the CDR3 gives the full variable domain: EPEVTQTPSHQVTQMGQEVILRCVPISNHLYFYWYRQILGQKVEFLVSFYNNEISEKSEIFDDQFSVERPDGSNFTLKIRSTKLEDSAMYFCASSGRTNRANEKLFFGSGTQLSVL.

CDR3 coding DNA: TGTGCCAGCAGCAAGGACAGTGCCAATCAGCCCCAGCATTTT. Translation: CASSKDSANQPQHF. The rearrangement joins TRBV7-9 to TRBJ1-5, with a tentative D call TRBD1 (6 bases). This CDR3 comprises 14 residues. Trimming left V 5 bases short and J 3 bases short, with 11 bases between. CDR1 and CDR2 from the germline V gene are SEHNR and FQNEAQ (reference sequence). Together with reference TRBV7-9 and TRBJ1-5, the CDR3 gives the full variable domain: DTGVSQNPRHKITKRGQNVTFRCDPISEHNRLYWYRQTLGQGPEFLTYFQNEAQLEKSRLLSDRFSAERPKGSFSTLEIQRTEQGDSAMYLCASSKDSANQPQHFGDGTRLSIL.

The chain has TRBV7-6 and TRBJ1-2; possible D gene TRBD1, 6 bases. The V and J ends lost 2 bases and 3 bases respectively, with 19 bases between them. CDR3 length equals 17 residues. CDR1 is SGHVS and CDR2 is FNYEAQ in the germline V gene. The CDR3 loop is CASSLTRWGGADYGYTF. The CDR3 nucleotides are TGTGCCAGCAGCTTAACCCGGTGGGGGGGCGCGGACTATGGCTACACCTTC. Full variable domain (rest looked up from reference TRBV7-6 and TRBJ1-2): GAGVSQSPRYKVTKRGQDVALRCDPISGHVSLYWYRQALGQGPEFLTYFNYEAQQDKSGLPNDRFSAERPEGSISTLTIQRTEQRDSAMYRCASSLTRWGGADYGYTFGSGTRLTVV.

The V gene is TRBV28, the J gene TRBJ1-1, with a weak D call TRBD1 (6 bases). The CDR3 has 12 residues. The germline V gene has CDR1 MDHEN and CDR2 SYDVKM. V was pared by 6 bases and J by 9 bases, with 14 bases between. CDR3 sequence: CASSLRGGKAFF. CDR3 DNA: TGTGCCAGCAGCCTGAGGGGGGGAAAAGCTTTCTTT.

The sample holds one count of this clone. The genes are TRBV27 and TRBJ2-2, with unresolved D. The germline V gene encodes CDR1 MNHEY and CDR2 SMNVEV (reference sequence). The V end was cut by 4 bases, the J end by 5 bases, with 8 bases between. The CDR3 is 13 amino acids. CDR3 sequence reads: CASSSLWTGELFF. The CDR3 DNA reads TGTGCCAGCAGTTCACTCTGGACCGGGGAGCTGTTTTTT.

The rearrangement links TRBV7-8 to TRBJ2-5; 9 positions agree with TRBD2. Germline CDR1 SGHVS, CDR2 FQNEAQ. The CDR3 loop spans 15 amino acids. With 5 bases clipped from V and 2 bases from J, the junction kept 6 bases outside the gene matches. This chain's CDR3 is CASSGRLADQETQYF. CDR3 nucleotides: TGTGCCAGCAGCGGACGACTAGCGGATCAAGAGACCCAGTACTTC.

This clone was seen only a few times. The rearrangement joins TRBV10-3 to TRBJ1-2, with 10 bases lining up with TRBD1. The germline V gene has CDR1 ENHRY and CDR2 SYGVKD. V shed 4 bases, J shed 9 bases, and the junction held 5 bases outside the gene matches. The CDR3 totals 13 residues. The CDR3 sequence is CAISGPGQGSYTF. As DNA, the CDR3 is TGTGCCATCAGTGGACCGGGACAGGGGAGCTACACCTTC.

V usage is TRBV6-2 or TRBV6-3 and J usage is TRBJ2-5; 9 bases fit TRBD2. This CDR3 is built from 14 residues. V shed 5 bases and J 1 base; nucleotides not matched to a gene: 2. Germline CDR1 MNHEY, CDR2 SVGEGT. Written as DNA, the CDR3 is TGTGCCAGCAGTACGACTAGCGGCCAAGAGACCCAGTACTTC. It encodes CASSTTSGQETQYF.

J is TRBJ2-5 and V is TRBV3-1 (or the pseudogene TRBV3-2); D call uncertain. The V end was cut by 4 bases, the J end by 6 bases, with 9 bases between. Germline assignment: CDR1 LGHDT and CDR2 YNNKEL (reference sequence). The CDR3 is made up of 12 amino acids. This chain's CDR3 is CASSLPEKTQYF. The DNA for the CDR3 is TGTGCCAGCAGCCTCCCTGAGAAGACCCAGTACTTC.

The chain combines TRBV27 with TRBJ1-5; 8 nucleotides align to TRBD1. V was clipped by 5 bases and J by 7 bases; unmatched bases: 7. CDR3 length: 14 amino acids. Germline assignment: CDR1 MNHEY and CDR2 SMNVEV (reference sequence). Here the CDR3 reads CASSQRTGTQPQHF. The CDR3 DNA follows: TGTGCCAGCAGTCAAAGGACAGGGACGCAGCCCCAGCATTTT.

This sequence joins TRBV7-2 and TRBJ2-1; 9 nucleotides agree with TRBD2. Germline CDR1 SGHTA, CDR2 FQGNSA. The CDR3 spans 16 residues. V trimming: 2 bases; J trimming: 9 bases; junction bases outside the gene matches: 11. The CDR3: CASSLTVGLAASEQFF. The DNA for the CDR3 is TGTGCCAGCAGCTTAACAGTGGGACTAGCTGCGTCTGAGCAGTTCTTC.

As regards this clone: The junction and the germline gene differ at one end; a read error may be behind it. V is TRBV2 and J is TRBJ1-3; D possibly corresponds to TRBD1 (6 bases). The CDR3 length is 10 residues. CDR1 is SNHLY, CDR2 FYNNEI, per germline. DNA for the CDR3: TGTGCCAGCATCCAGGGGCAGGCCGTTTTT. It is translated as CASIQGQAVF.

This rearrangement joins TRBV9 to TRBJ1-5, with no clear D. V lost 0 bases and J lost 1, with 8 bases in between. This CDR3 is built from 15 residues. CDR1 is SGDLS, CDR2 YYNGEE, per germline. The CDR3 protein is CASSVAGKSNQPQHF. In DNA form, the CDR3 reads TGTGCCAGCAGCGTAGCGGGGAAGAGCAATCAGCCCCAGCATTTT. Full variable domain (outside the CDR3, taken from reference TRBV9 and TRBJ1-5): DSGVTQTPKHLITATGQRVTLRCSPRSGDLSVYWYQQSLDQGLQFLIQYYNGEERAKGNILERFSAQQFPDLHSELNLSSLELGDSALYFCASSVAGKSNQPQHFGDGTRLSIL.

The chain uses TRBV29-1 and TRBJ2-1, with unresolved D. The CDR3 is made up of 12 amino acids. V shed 6 bases and J shed 0 bases, with 6 bases lying between them. Germline V gives CDR1 SQVTM, CDR2 ANQGSEA. The CDR3 coding sequence is TGCAGCGTGCCGGTCTCCTACAATGAGCAGTTCTTC. Translated: CSVPVSYNEQFF.

V and J are TRBV2 and TRBJ2-3, with TRBD2 matching 16 bases. V lost 8 bases, J lost 4 bases, and 0 bases stayed unmatched. The CDR3 covers 14 residues. CDR1 SNHLY and CDR2 FYNNEI come from the germline V gene. As DNA, the CDR3 is TGTGCCAGCGGGACTAGCGGGGGGGCAGATACGCAGTATTTT. Translating gives CASGTSGGADTQYF.

The V gene is TRBV6-6, the J gene TRBJ2-5; D may be TRBD1 (6 bases). The CDR3 runs to 16 residues. V lost 2 bases to trimming and J lost 1 base, with 14 bases between them. Per germline, CDR1 MNHNY and CDR2 SVGAGI (reference sequence). The chain's CDR3 is CASSYAMGAGQETQYF. CDR3 sequence (DNA): TGTGCCAGCAGTTACGCGATGGGGGCCGGCCAAGAGACCCAGTACTTC.

The CDR3 coding sequence is TGTGCCATCAGGAGGGACAGAAATTCACCCCTCCACTTT. Residues: CAIRRDRNSPLHF. V gene TRBV10-3 combines with J gene TRBJ1-6, with 7 bases aligning to TRBD1. CDR3 size: 13 residues. Germline V lookup: CDR1 ENHRY, CDR2 SYGVKD. V lost 6 bases and J lost 7; bases outside the gene matches: 3.

The chain links TRBV23-1 to TRBJ1-1, with D maybe TRBD1 (6 bases). TRBV23-1 is placed among ORFs of uncertain function. V lost 6 bases and J 4 bases, leaving 27 bases between the germline ends. CDR3 length equals 18 residues. CDR3: CASRPSPRSGDWGTEAFF. The CDR3 DNA reads as TGCGCCAGCAGACCATCCCCAAGGTCAGGGGATTGGGGCACTGAAGCTTTCTTT.

Comments on this clone: The junction and the germline gene differ at one end; a read error may be behind it. The chain carries TRBV3-1 (or the pseudogene TRBV3-2) and TRBJ1-3; D is perhaps TRBD1 (5 bases). The CDR3 consists of 16 residues. The germline V gene has CDR1 LGHDT and CDR2 YNNKEL (reference sequence). In nucleotides, the CDR3 is TGTGCCAGCAGACAAGGCAGGGTTTATTCTGGAAACACCATATATTTT. It yields the protein CASRQGRVYSGNTIYF.

V gene TRBV19 combines with J gene TRBJ2-1, with 10 bases that match TRBD1. The germline V gene has CDR1 LNHDA and CDR2 SQIVND (reference sequence). This CDR3 spans 15 amino acids. The V gene end was trimmed by 6 bases and the J gene end by 6 bases; junction bases not matched to a gene: 8. The CDR3 nucleotides read TGTGCCAGTAGGTCGACAGGGGGCGTTGGCAATGAGCAGTTCTTC. This encodes CASRSTGGVGNEQFF.

The chain combines TRBV6-5 with TRBJ1-2, with D tentatively TRBD1 (6 bases). The germline V gene has CDR1 MNHEY and CDR2 SVGAGI. V lost 0 bases and J 7 bases, leaving 12 bases between the germline ends. The CDR3 is 14 amino acids. The CDR3 sequence is CASSYSDRPSGYTF. CDR3 bases: TGTGCCAGCAGTTACTCCGACAGGCCAAGTGGCTACACCTTC.